This T cell receptor beta chain was recorded in a study of blood T cell repertoires in COVID-19. Study as a whole: The United States, Italy and Spain supplied acute and convalescent COVID-19 samples. Nucleic acid was either cDNA or gDNA, and it came from T cells, B-cell-depleted T cells, or PBMCs.

Methods used by the authors: The authors estimated nucleated cell counts from reference gene primer amplification. Profiling relied on immunoSEQ multiplex PCR, and the TCRdb table lists in-frame clones only, not all of them. The DNA gave D and trimming, while V, J and clone size come from that table. This table has over 130,000 clones, more than 75% appearing once. CDR1 SGHTA and CDR2 FQGTGA come from the germline V gene. V was pared by 4 bases and J by 6 bases, with 12 bases of the junction left unmatched. The CDR3 has 16 amino acids. Source material: peripheral blood. The chain is built from TRBV7-3 and TRBJ2-1; 7 positions match TRBD2. The receptor was isolated from a human donor in a cohort sampled during active COVID-19. The CDR3 bases are TGTGCCAGCAGCTCTCAGGGTGGGAGGGCCTTCAATGAGCAGTTCTTC. Amino acid sequence: CASSSQGGRAFNEQFF.